The 8 T cell receptor beta chains given below trace back to one sample, sequenced in a study of PD-1 blockade in mismatch repair-deficient tumors. Here immunoSEQ multiplex PCR was the method, and the copy in TCRdb shows in-frame clones only, minus some. This sample has tens of thousands of clones, with approximately 82% found just once. Here the sequenced sample was peripheral blood, taken 2 weeks after starting pembrolizumab. The receptors shown here come from an adult with mismatch repair-deficient cancer.

The chain has TRBV5-6 and TRBJ2-5; TRBD1 is a possible D gene (6 bases). The CDR3 is 15 amino acids. CDR1 and CDR2 (germline): SGHDT, YYEEEE. V was shortened by 1 base and J by 4 bases, with 14 bases between the two germline ends. This CDR3 is CASSLQGRRRETQYF. The CDR3 region has the DNA TGTGCCAGCAGCTTGCAGGGGCGCAGGCGAGAGACCCAGTACTTC.

The chain couples TRBV7-9 to TRBJ2-4, with TRBD2 matching 10 bases. Trimming at V came to 1 base and at J to 7 bases, leaving 13 bases not matched to a gene. Germline values: CDR1 SEHNR, CDR2 FQNEAQ (reference sequence). CDR3 length: 18 amino acids. The CDR3, as DNA: TGTGCCAGCAGCTTAGTCGGGCTAGCGGGAGTGTTAGGGAACATTCAGTACTTC. It yields the protein CASSLVGLAGVLGNIQYF.

The rearrangement links TRBV5-4 to TRBJ1-2; possible D gene TRBD1, 6 bases. The germline CDR1 and CDR2 sequences are SGHNT and YYREEE (reference sequence). The V and J ends lost 4 bases and 2 bases respectively, with 12 bases between them. The CDR3 runs 14 residues. The CDR3: CASSPQGLNYGYTF. The CDR3 DNA is TGTGCCAGCAGCCCCCAGGGGCTAAACTATGGCTACACCTTC.

This sequence joins TRBV5-4 and TRBJ2-3; D gene uncertain. There are 15 residues in the CDR3. Germline values: CDR1 SGHNT, CDR2 YYREEE (reference sequence). Trimming cost V 5 bases and J 4 bases, with 17 bases left between them. CDR3 residues: CASSSARIPADTQYF. CDR3 DNA: TGTGCCAGCAGTTCAGCGAGGATACCGGCAGATACGCAGTATTTT.

The V call is TRBV29-1, the J call TRBJ1-4; the D is unclear. Between the trimmed V and J ends, which lost 2 bases and 7 bases, there was a span of 5 bases. The V gene's germline CDR1 is SQVTM and CDR2 ANQGSEA. CDR3 length: 11 amino acids. CDR3 DNA sequence: TGCAGCGTTGAAAAAAGTGAAAAACTGTTTTTT. It yields the protein CSVEKSEKLFF.

The V call is TRBV10-2, the J call TRBJ1-1, with D tentatively TRBD1 (5 bases). This CDR3 comprises 14 residues. CDR1 and CDR2 (germline): WSHSY, SAAADI. Trimming removed 3 bases from V and 11 bases from J, with 19 bases in between. The CDR3 sequence: CASSEIGREVEAFF. The CDR3 nucleotides read TGCGCCAGCAGTGAAATCGGCAGGGAGGTGGAGGCTTTCTTT.

V and J are TRBV30 and TRBJ2-6, with 7 bases aligning to TRBD1. V was clipped by 0 bases and J by 0 bases; unmatched bases: 8. Germline CDR1 GTSNPN, CDR2 SVGIG (reference sequence). This CDR3 is built from 18 residues. The CDR3 sequence: CAWSVRDSLFSGANVLTF. The DNA of the CDR3 is TGTGCCTGGAGTGTACGGGACAGTCTGTTCTCTGGGGCCAACGTCCTGACTTTC.

The V call is TRBV9, the J call TRBJ2-2; 11 nucleotides align to TRBD2. Germline V gene sequence: CDR1 SGDLS, CDR2 YYNGEE. The V and J ends lost 4 bases and 4 bases, in that order; junction bases with no gene match: 6. The CDR3 has 16 residues. The CDR3 DNA follows: TGTGCCAGCAGCCCCTTCGGACTAGCGGGCACCGGGGAGCTGTTTTTT. Translation gives CASSPFGLAGTGELFF.